A single sample gave rise to the 31 T cell receptor beta chains below, sequenced in a study of T-cell reconstitution after alpha-beta-depleted transplantation in children. Library preparation (for TCRbeta) was performed with unique molecular identifiers. TCRdb re-derived calls from the PCR reads in MiXCR, one entry per CDR3 protein. The repertoire has hundreds of thousands of distinct CDR3 sequences, roughly 15% of them found once; the top ten carry around 4%. The input for sequencing was PBMCs, taken from the stem cell graft. Receptors originate from a human donor who donated a stem cell graft to a child with Fanconi anemia.

The chain links TRBV25-1 to TRBJ2-3, with TRBD2 matching 13 bases. The V gene's germline CDR1 is MGHDK and CDR2 SYGVNS. The V segment lost 1 base and the J segment 5 bases; nucleotides outside the gene matches: 6. CDR3 size: 17 residues. Here the CDR3 reads CASSELLAGGLRDTQYF. The CDR3 bases are TGTGCCAGCAGTGAATTACTAGCGGGGGGGCTTCGAGATACGCAGTATTTT.

This clonotype showed up many times. The V call is TRBV6-1, the J call TRBJ2-7; 8 nucleotides match TRBD1. J gave up 3 bases and V 3 bases, and 1 base lay outside the gene matches. Germline CDR1 and CDR2: MNHNS and SASEGT. The CDR3 has 13 residues. The CDR3 sequence is CASSDGQGYEQYF. Here the CDR3 DNA reads TGTGCCAGCAGTGACGGACAGGGCTACGAGCAGTACTTC.

This clonotype has at least ten counts. J is TRBJ2-1 and V is TRBV5-1, with D possibly being TRBD1 or TRBD2 (6 bases each). V was cut by 0 bases and J by 7 bases, with 11 bases left in between. Germline CDR1 SGHRS, CDR2 YFSETQ. This CDR3 comprises 14 residues. In DNA form, the CDR3 reads TGCGCCAGCAGCTTGGTTCAGGGGAGGAATGAGCAGTTCTTC. Residues: CASSLVQGRNEQFF.

In this sample, this clonotype turned up a few times. CDR3 sequence: CASSRLDWETQYF. The CDR3 DNA reads TGTGCCAGCAGTCGACTTGATTGGGAGACCCAGTACTTC. V and J are TRBV12-3 or TRBV12-4 and TRBJ2-5; D gene unclear. The V end lost 5 bases, the J end lost 5 bases, and 12 bases lay between the germline ends. This CDR3 comprises 13 residues.

Many counts were recorded for this clonotype. This chain links TRBV10-3 with TRBJ1-1, with D perhaps matching TRBD1 (5 bases). Trimming stripped 7 bases from V and 0 bases from J, with 12 bases between. CDR1 and CDR2 from the germline V gene are ENHRY and SYGVKD. The CDR3 contains 14 residues. The CDR3 region is CAINRGGVNTEAFF. CDR3 DNA: TGTGCCATCAACCGGGGGGGAGTGAACACTGAAGCTTTCTTT.

The V and J genes are TRBV7-8 and TRBJ1-4; perhaps TRBD1 as D (6 bases). The CDR3 is made up of 14 amino acids. Germline assignment: CDR1 SGHVS and CDR2 FQNEAQ. Trimming took off 5 bases at V and 5 bases at J, with 12 bases between the two ends. The CDR3 here is CASSLPQGNEKLFF. In DNA form, the CDR3 reads TGTGCCAGCAGCCTCCCCCAGGGGAATGAAAAACTGTTTTTT. Full variable domain (rest looked up from reference TRBV7-8 and TRBJ1-4): GAGVSQSPRYKVAKRGQDVALRCDPISGHVSLFWYQQALGQGPEFLTYFQNEAQLDKSGLPSDRFFAERPEGSVSTLKIQRTQQEDSAVYLCASSLPQGNEKLFFGSGTQLSVL.

Comments on this clonotype: At one end the junction does not follow the germline gene, possibly because of a read error. The rearrangement links TRBV20-1 to TRBJ2-1, with a possible D match to TRBD1 (6 bases). The CDR3 extends over 16 amino acids. Germline V gene data show CDR1 as DFQATT and CDR2 as SNEGSKA (reference sequence). Here the CDR3 DNA reads TGCTGTGCAACAGAGGTGGGGGCTGGGGCCTACAATGAGCAGTTCTTC. Amino acid sequence: CCATEVGAGAYNEQFF.

There are a few counts of this clonotype. The V gene is TRBV5-1, the J gene TRBJ2-1; possible D gene TRBD1, 5 bases. The CDR3 covers 15 residues. Trimming stripped 4 bases from V and 5 bases from J, with 16 bases between. The germline gives CDR1 SGHRS, CDR2 YFSETQ. CDR3 nucleotide sequence: TGCGCCAGCAGCGATAGGGGTGAGGTAAACAATGAGCAGTTCTTC. Amino acid sequence: CASSDRGEVNNEQFF.

This clonotype came up a few times. The V gene is TRBV4-2, the J gene TRBJ1-1; D is ambiguous. This CDR3 spans 14 amino acids. Germline V gene lookup returns CDR1 LGHNA and CDR2 YNFKEQ. The ends were cut back, 0 bases at V and 0 bases at J, with 5 bases in the middle. CDR3 sequence (DNA): TGTGCCAGCAGCCAAGATCAAGTGAACACTGAAGCTTTCTTT. This codes for CASSQDQVNTEAFF.

Here the CDR3 DNA reads TGTGCCAGCAGTCTACGACTAGCGGGGGGGCAATACAATGAGCAGTTCTTC. The encoded protein is CASSLRLAGGQYNEQFF. This sequence joins TRBV2 and TRBJ2-1, with 14 bases lining up with TRBD2. The J segment lost 4 bases and the V segment lost 5 bases, leaving 7 bases of the junction unmatched. The germline V gene has CDR1 SNHLY and CDR2 FYNNEI. The length of the CDR3 is 17 residues.

The rearrangement joins TRBV28 to TRBJ2-3; D assignment may be TRBD1 or TRBD2 (6 bases each). V lost 2 bases and J lost 3, with 15 bases in between. Germline values: CDR1 MDHEN, CDR2 SYDVKM. The CDR3 is made up of 16 amino acids. The CDR3 nucleotides are TGTGCCAGCAGTTTAATCTGGGGGGCGAGAACAGATACGCAGTATTTT. Amino acid sequence: CASSLIWGARTDTQYF.

This chain links TRBV11-2 with TRBJ2-7, with D perhaps TRBD1 or TRBD2 (6 bases each). Germline assignment: CDR1 SGHAT and CDR2 FQNNGV. V dropped 5 bases and J dropped 7 bases, with 18 bases sitting between them. The CDR3 sequence is 14 residues long. The CDR3 sequence is CASSRGPWRGEQYF. The CDR3 region has the DNA TGTGCCAGCAGCCGAGGCCCCTGGAGGGGGGAGCAGTACTTC.

This clonotype was counted many times. The chain carries TRBV11-2 and TRBJ2-2, with 10 bases that match TRBD1. Germline CDR1 is SGHAT and CDR2 is FQNNGV. This CDR3 region has 15 residues. J was trimmed by 6 bases and V by 3 bases; bases with no gene match: 4. The CDR3 DNA reads as TGTGCCAGCAGCTTCCGGGACAGGGGAGCCGGGGAGCTGTTTTTT. It specifies CASSFRDRGAGELFF.

This clonotype was observed a single time. The DNA for the CDR3 is TGTGCCAGCAGTTACTCGCTCAGGGCGAGCTCCTATAATTCACCCCTCCACTTT. Protein: CASSYSLRASSYNSPLHF. V gene TRBV6-5 combines with J gene TRBJ1-6, with a possible D match to TRBD1 (5 bases). The CDR3 consists of 18 residues. V lost 0 bases and J 0 bases, leaving 12 bases between the germline ends. Germline V gene data show CDR1 as MNHEY and CDR2 as SVGAGI.

The CDR3 coding sequence is TGTGCCAGCAGCGTAGACGGGGGCAGGCAGTTCTTC. This sequence encodes CASSVDGGRQFF. The chain joins TRBV9 to TRBJ2-1; D may correspond to TRBD1 or TRBD2 (6 bases each). The CDR3 is 12 residues long. With 0 bases removed from V and 12 bases from J, the gap between germline ends came to 10 bases. CDR1 SGDLS and CDR2 YYNGEE come from the germline V gene.

This clonotype was seen a few times. The rearrangement uses TRBV11-2 and TRBJ2-7, with D perhaps matching TRBD1 or TRBD2 (5 bases each). The CDR3 is 13 amino acids. In germline, CDR1 is SGHAT, CDR2 FQNNGV. Between the trimmed V and J ends, which lost 3 bases and 3 bases, there was a span of 9 bases. The CDR3 loop reads CASSFFGGYEQYF. The CDR3, as DNA: TGTGCCAGCAGCTTCTTTGGGGGCTACGAGCAGTACTTC.

The chain carries TRBV5-5 and TRBJ2-1; D gene unclear. Trimming took 6 bases from V and 5 from J, leaving 6 bases between them. This CDR3 region has 11 residues. CDR1 is SGHKS and CDR2 is YYEKEE in the germline V gene (reference sequence). CDR3 nucleotides: TGTGCCAGCAATTGGGACAATGAGCAGTTCTTC. It codes for CASNWDNEQFF.

The rearrangement uses TRBV18 and TRBJ1-6; no firm D call. The germline CDR1 and CDR2 sequences are KGHSH and LQKENI. The CDR3 has 13 residues. Trimming removed 1 base from V and 9 bases from J, with 7 bases in between. As DNA, the CDR3 is TGTGCCAGCTCACCACGTGAAGTTTCACCCCTCCACTTT. It is translated as CASSPREVSPLHF.

The table lists this clonotype with many counts. V gene TRBV7-2 combines with J gene TRBJ1-5; no clear D gene. V lost 0 bases to trimming and J lost 4 bases, with 7 bases between them. The CDR3 consists of 14 residues. Looked up from germline, CDR1 is SGHTA and CDR2 is FQGNSA. The CDR3 spells CASSLARENQPQHF. CDR3 DNA sequence: TGTGCCAGCAGCTTAGCGCGGGAGAATCAGCCCCAGCATTTT.

This clonotype was seen at least ten times. This rearrangement joins TRBV7-9 to TRBJ2-7; 10 positions match TRBD1. CDR1 and CDR2 from the germline V gene are SEHNR and FQNEAQ (reference sequence). The length of the CDR3 is 15 residues. V lost 4 bases and J lost 3; bases outside the gene matches: 6. The CDR3 DNA reads TGTGCCAGCAGCTCCGGGACAGGGGTATACTACGAGCAGTACTTC. Amino acids: CASSSGTGVYYEQYF.

V is TRBV4-3 and J is TRBJ2-3; D may be TRBD1 or TRBD2 (7 bases each). There are 16 residues in the CDR3. Germline values: CDR1 LGHNA, CDR2 YSLEER. Between the trimmed V and J ends, which lost 0 bases and 2 bases, there was a span of 12 bases. CDR3 sequence reads: CASSQDSGGATDTQYF. CDR3 DNA sequence: TGCGCCAGCAGCCAAGATTCAGGGGGGGCCACAGATACGCAGTATTTT.

The chain couples TRBV9 to TRBJ1-3; unclear D gene. Germline V lookup: CDR1 SGDLS, CDR2 YYNGEE. The CDR3 covers 15 residues. Trimming shortened V by 5 bases and J by 0 bases, and 12 bases separated the two germline ends. CDR3 nucleotide sequence: TGTGCCAGCAGTCCCGTACGGAGCTCTGGAAACACCATATATTTT. It is translated as CASSPVRSSGNTIYF.

V and J are TRBV11-1 and TRBJ2-7; no clear D gene. Germline CDR1 is SGHAT and CDR2 is FQDESV (reference sequence). V gave up 5 bases and J gave up 2 bases, with 10 bases separating them. The CDR3 contains 13 residues. The CDR3 DNA reads as TGTGCCAGCAGCCCGCTCATGGCCTACGAGCAGTACTTC. Amino acids: CASSPLMAYEQYF.

This clonotype was recorded many times. V gene TRBV12-3 or TRBV12-4 combines with J gene TRBJ2-5; 8 bases agree with TRBD1. This CDR3 comprises 13 residues. The J segment lost 4 bases and the V segment lost 5 bases, leaving 3 bases of the junction unmatched. The CDR3 region is CASSKGQGETQYF. In nucleotides, the CDR3 is TGTGCCAGCAGTAAAGGACAGGGAGAGACCCAGTACTTC.

V usage is TRBV15 and J usage is TRBJ2-3, with a tentative D call TRBD2 (7 bases). The CDR3 is 15 residues long. The germline gives CDR1 LNHNV, CDR2 YYDKDF (reference sequence). The V gene lost 1 base and the J gene lost 0 bases, with 8 bases spanning the gap. This CDR3 is CATSRGGGSTDTQYF. The CDR3 DNA sequence: TGTGCCACCAGCAGAGGCGGGGGCAGCACAGATACGCAGTATTTT. The whole variable domain, filled in from reference TRBV15 and TRBJ2-3, reads DAMVIQNPRYQVTQFGKPVTLSCSQTLNHNVMYWYQQKSSQAPKLLFHYYDKDFNNEADTPDNFQSRRPNTSFCFLDIRSPGLGDTAMYLCATSRGGGSTDTQYFGPGTRLTVL.

This clonotype was recorded at least ten times. The J gene is TRBJ2-5, the V gene TRBV12-3 or TRBV12-4; D is undetermined. V lost 5 bases, J lost 5 bases, and 15 bases lay in between. The CDR3 is 14 residues long. The DNA for the CDR3 is TGTGCCAGCAGTAGGGCAGGCATGGAGGAGACCCAGTACTTC. It encodes CASSRAGMEETQYF.

V gene TRBV4-1 combines with J gene TRBJ1-3, with D possibly TRBD1 on 5 matching bases. The CDR3 has 19 amino acids. CDR1 is MGHRA and CDR2 is YSYEKL in the germline V gene. V lost 0 bases and J lost 8, with 26 bases in between. The CDR3 sequence is CASSQDHRLGSSSGDTIYF. The CDR3 DNA sequence: TGCGCCAGCAGCCAAGATCACCGATTGGGGAGTTCATCGGGGGACACCATATATTTT.

This clonotype was observed many times. The rearrangement uses TRBV3-1 and TRBJ1-2; unclear D gene. CDR1 is LGHDT, CDR2 YNNKEL, per germline (reference sequence). The V end was cut by 1 base, the J end by 9 bases, with 15 bases between. CDR3 length: 14 residues. The CDR3 bases are TGTGCCAGCAGCCAAGCTGTCACCGGATTAAGCTACACCTTC. This sequence encodes CASSQAVTGLSYTF.

This clonotype was recorded at least ten times. The chain uses TRBV5-1 and TRBJ2-2; no reliable D call. Looked up from germline, CDR1 is SGHRS and CDR2 is YFSETQ. This CDR3 has 15 amino acids. V lost 0 bases and J lost 0, with 6 bases in between. This chain's CDR3 is CASSLAAANTGELFF. The DNA of the CDR3 is TGCGCCAGCAGCTTGGCGGCAGCGAACACCGGGGAGCTGTTTTTT.

This clonotype was seen repeatedly, ten times or more. This rearrangement joins TRBV10-3 to TRBJ2-5; maybe TRBD1 (6 bases). Germline CDR1 reads ENHRY; CDR2 reads SYGVKD. V lost 2 bases and J lost 0, with 7 bases in between. The CDR3 totals 14 residues. CDR3 sequence (DNA): TGTGCCATCAGTGAGACAGGGAACCAAGAGACCCAGTACTTC. It encodes CAISETGNQETQYF.

This clonotype has only a few counts. The J gene is TRBJ1-6, the V gene TRBV6-5, with TRBD1 matching 9 bases. CDR3 length equals 14 residues. The ends lost 6 bases at V and 8 bases at J; junction bases unmatched: 5. Germline V gene data show CDR1 as MNHEY and CDR2 as SVGAGI. In nucleotides, the CDR3 is TGTGCCAGCAGCCGACAGGGGGATGATTCACCCCTCCACTTT. Its protein product is CASSRQGDDSPLHF.